The clone carrying this TCR beta chain occurred a few times. Its antigen is undetermined. The data derive from a study of CD8 T cells in ankylosing spondylitis. Study results and caveats: In peripheral blood, disease-linked CD8+ clones occurred at relatively low frequencies.

Preparation of TCR beta libraries was done by quantitative 5'-RACE with molecular barcodes. MiXCR, run by TCRdb on the 5' RACE reads, gives a single entry per CDR3 protein. Altogether just over 350,000 distinct CDR3 sequences are present, 20% to 25% being singletons, with the ten largest covering around 13%. The TCR sequence derives from a male donor with ankylosing spondylitis or in good health (not recorded which). Sequenced: blood, either unsorted or a sorted T cell fraction (not recorded which).

This chain's CDR3 is CASTTTDMNTGELFF. DNA of the CDR3: TGTGCCAGCACCACTACGGACATGAACACCGGGGAGCTGTTTTTT. V usage is TRBV7-9 and J usage is TRBJ2-2; weak D call: TRBD1 (5 bases). The V end was cut by 7 bases, the J end by 1 base, with 13 bases between. Germline V lookup: CDR1 SEHNR, CDR2 FQNEAQ (reference sequence). The length of the CDR3 is 15 residues.